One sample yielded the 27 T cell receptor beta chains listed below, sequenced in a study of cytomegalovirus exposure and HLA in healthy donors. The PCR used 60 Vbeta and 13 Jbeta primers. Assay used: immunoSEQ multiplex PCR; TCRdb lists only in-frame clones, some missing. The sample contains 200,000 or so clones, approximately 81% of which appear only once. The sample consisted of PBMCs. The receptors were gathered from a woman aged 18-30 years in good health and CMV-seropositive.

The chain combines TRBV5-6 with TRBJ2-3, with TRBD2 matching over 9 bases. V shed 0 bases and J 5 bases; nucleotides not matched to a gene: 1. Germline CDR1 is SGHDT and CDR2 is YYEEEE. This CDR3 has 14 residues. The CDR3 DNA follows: TGTGCCAGCAGCTTGGTAGCGGGGGTAGATACGCAGTATTTT. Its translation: CASSLVAGVDTQYF.

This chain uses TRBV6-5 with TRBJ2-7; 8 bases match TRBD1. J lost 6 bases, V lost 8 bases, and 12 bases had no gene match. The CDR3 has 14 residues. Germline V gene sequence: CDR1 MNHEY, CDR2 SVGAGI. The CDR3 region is CASRADRGRSEQYF. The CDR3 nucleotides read TGTGCCAGCCGGGCCGACAGGGGTCGTAGCGAGCAGTACTTC.

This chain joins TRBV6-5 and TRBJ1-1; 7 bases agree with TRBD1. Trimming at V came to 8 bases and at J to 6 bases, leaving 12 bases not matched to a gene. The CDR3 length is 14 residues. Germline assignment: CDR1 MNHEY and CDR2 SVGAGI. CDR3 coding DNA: TGTGCCAGCCACCGGGACAGTTTGATCCCTGAAGCTTTCTTT. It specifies CASHRDSLIPEAFF.

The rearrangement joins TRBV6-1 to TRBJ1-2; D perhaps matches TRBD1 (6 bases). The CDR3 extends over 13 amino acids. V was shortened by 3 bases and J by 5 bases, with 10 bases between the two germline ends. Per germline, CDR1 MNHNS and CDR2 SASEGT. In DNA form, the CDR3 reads TGTGCCAGCAGTGAGGGACACGGATATGGCTACACCTTC. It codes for CASSEGHGYGYTF.

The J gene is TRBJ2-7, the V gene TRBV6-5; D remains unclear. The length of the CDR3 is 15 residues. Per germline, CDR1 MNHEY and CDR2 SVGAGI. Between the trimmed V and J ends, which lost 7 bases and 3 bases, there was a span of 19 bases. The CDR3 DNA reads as TGTGCCAGCACTTCTAGTCCGCCGGGTCGCTACGAGCAGTACTTC. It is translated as CASTSSPPGRYEQYF.

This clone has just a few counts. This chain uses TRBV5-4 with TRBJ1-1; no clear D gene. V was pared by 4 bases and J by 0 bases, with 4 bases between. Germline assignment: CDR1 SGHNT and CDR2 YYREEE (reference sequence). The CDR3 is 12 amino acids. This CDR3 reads CASSPVNTEAFF. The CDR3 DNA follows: TGTGCCAGCAGCCCGGTGAACACTGAAGCTTTCTTT.

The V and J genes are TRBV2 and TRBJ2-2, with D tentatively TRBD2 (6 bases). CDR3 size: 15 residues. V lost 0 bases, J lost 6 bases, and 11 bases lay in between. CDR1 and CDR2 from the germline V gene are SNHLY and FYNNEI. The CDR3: CASSEAQWGAGELFF. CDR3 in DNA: TGTGCCAGCAGTGAAGCGCAGTGGGGGGCCGGGGAGCTGTTTTTT.

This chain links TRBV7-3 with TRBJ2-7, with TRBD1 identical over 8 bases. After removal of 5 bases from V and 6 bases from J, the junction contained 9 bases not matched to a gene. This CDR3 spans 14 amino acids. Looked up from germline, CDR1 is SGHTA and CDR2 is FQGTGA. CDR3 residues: CASSLGQGKGEQYF. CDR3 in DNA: TGTGCCAGCAGCCTCGGACAGGGAAAAGGCGAGCAGTACTTC.

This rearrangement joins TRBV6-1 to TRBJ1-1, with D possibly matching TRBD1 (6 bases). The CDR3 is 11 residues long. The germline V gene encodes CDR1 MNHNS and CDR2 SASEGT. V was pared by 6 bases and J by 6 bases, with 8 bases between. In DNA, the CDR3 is TGTGCCAGCAGCGAGGGGGCTGAAGCTTTCTTT. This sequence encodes CASSEGAEAFF.

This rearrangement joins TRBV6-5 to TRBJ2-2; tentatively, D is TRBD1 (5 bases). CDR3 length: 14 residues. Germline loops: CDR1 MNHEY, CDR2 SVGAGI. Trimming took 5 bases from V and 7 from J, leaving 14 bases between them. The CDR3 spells CASSVRRAGGELFF. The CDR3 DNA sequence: TGTGCCAGCAGTGTCCGCAGGGCCGGCGGGGAGCTGTTTTTT.

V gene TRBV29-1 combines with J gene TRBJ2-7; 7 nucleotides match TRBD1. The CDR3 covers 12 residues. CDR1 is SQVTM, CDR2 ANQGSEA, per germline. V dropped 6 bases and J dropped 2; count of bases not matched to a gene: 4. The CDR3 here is CSVTGETYEQYF. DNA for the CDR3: TGCAGCGTCACAGGGGAAACCTACGAGCAGTACTTC.

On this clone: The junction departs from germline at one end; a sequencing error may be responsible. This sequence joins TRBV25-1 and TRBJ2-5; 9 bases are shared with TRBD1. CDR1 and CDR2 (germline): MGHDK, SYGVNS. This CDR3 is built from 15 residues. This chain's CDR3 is CATTRGGQGQETQYF. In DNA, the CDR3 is TGTGCCACCACGAGGGGCGGACAGGGGCAAGAGACTCAGTACTTC. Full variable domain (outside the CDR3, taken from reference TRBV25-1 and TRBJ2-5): EADIYQTPRYLVIGTGKKITLECSQTMGHDKMYWYQQDPGMELHLIHYSYGVNSTEKGDLSSESTVSRIRTEHFPLTLESARPSHTSQYLCATTRGGQGQETQYFGPGTRLLVL.

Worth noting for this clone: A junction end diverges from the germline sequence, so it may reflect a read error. CDR3: CAFNRAGANGLTF. The CDR3 DNA sequence: TGTGCCTTCAACCGGGCTGGGGCCAACGGCCTGACTTTC. This chain connects TRBV30 to TRBJ2-6, with TRBD1 as a possible D gene (5 bases). The CDR3 totals 13 residues. Germline CDR1 and CDR2: GTSNPN and SVGIG (reference sequence).

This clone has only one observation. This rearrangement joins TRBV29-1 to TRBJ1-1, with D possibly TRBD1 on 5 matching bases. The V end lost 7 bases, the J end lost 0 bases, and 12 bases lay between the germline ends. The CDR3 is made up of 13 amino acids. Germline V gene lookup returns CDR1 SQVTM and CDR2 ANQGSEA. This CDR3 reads CSAGDSLNTEAFF. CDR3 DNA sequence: TGCAGCGCAGGTGACAGCTTGAACACTGAAGCTTTCTTT.

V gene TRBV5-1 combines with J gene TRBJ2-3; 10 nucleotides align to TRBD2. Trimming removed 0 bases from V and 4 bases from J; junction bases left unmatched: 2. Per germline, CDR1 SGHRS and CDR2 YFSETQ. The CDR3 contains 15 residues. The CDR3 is CASSLVSGGPDTQYF. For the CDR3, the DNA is TGCGCCAGCAGCTTGGTTAGCGGGGGGCCAGATACGCAGTATTTT.

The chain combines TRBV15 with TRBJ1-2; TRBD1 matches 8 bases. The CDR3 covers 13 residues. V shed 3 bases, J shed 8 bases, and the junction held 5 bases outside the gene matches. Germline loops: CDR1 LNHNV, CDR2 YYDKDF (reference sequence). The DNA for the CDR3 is TGTGCCACCAGCAGGAGGCGACAGGGGGGCTACACCTTC. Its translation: CATSRRRQGGYTF.

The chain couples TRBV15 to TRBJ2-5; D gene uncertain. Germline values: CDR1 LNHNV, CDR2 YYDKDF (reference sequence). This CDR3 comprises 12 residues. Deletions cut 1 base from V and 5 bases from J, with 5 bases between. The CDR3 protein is CATSRGRETQYF. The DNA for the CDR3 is TGTGCCACCAGCAGAGGGCGGGAGACCCAGTACTTC.

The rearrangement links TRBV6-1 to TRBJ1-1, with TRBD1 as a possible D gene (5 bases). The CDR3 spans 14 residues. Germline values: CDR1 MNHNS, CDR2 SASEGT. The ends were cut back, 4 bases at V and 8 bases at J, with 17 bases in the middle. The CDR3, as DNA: TGTGCCAGCAGTGGATTTCGGCAGGGTGAAGAAGCTTTCTTT. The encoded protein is CASSGFRQGEEAFF.

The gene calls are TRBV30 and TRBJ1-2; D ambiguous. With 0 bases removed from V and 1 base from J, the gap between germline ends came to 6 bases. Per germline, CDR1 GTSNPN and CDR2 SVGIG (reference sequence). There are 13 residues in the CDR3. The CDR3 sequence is CAWSVRSNYGYTF. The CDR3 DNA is TGTGCCTGGAGTGTACGGAGTAACTATGGCTACACCTTC.

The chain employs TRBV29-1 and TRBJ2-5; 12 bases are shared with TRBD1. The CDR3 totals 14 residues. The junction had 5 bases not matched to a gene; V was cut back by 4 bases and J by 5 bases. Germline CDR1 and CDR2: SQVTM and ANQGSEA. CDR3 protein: CSVAGTGGSETQYF. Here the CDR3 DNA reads TGCAGCGTTGCGGGGACAGGGGGCTCGGAGACCCAGTACTTC.

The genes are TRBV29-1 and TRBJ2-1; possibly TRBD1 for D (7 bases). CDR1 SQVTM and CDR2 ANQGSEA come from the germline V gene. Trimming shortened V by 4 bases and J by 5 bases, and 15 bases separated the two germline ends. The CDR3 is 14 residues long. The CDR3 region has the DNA TGCAGCGTTGGAAGACAGGGACTCAACAATGAGCAGTTCTTC. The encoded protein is CSVGRQGLNNEQFF.

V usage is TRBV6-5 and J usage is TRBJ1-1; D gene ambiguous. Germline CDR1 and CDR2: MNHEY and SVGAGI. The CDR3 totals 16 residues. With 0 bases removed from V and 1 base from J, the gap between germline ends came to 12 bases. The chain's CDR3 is CASSYSRGRRNTEAFF. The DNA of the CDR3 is TGTGCCAGCAGTTACTCGAGAGGTCGCCGGAACACTGAAGCTTTCTTT.

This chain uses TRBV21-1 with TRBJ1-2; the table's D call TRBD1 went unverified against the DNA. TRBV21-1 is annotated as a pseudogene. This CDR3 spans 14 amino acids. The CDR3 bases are TGTGCCAGCAGCAAAGCCCAGGGGGCCAATGGCTACACCTTC. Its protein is CASSKAQGANGYTF.

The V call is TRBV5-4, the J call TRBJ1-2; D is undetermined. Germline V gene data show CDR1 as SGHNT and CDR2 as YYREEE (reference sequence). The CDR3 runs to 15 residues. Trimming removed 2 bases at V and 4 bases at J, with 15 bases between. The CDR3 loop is CASSFGEQIIYGYTF. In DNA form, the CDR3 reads TGTGCCAGCAGCTTTGGTGAACAGATCATCTATGGCTACACCTTC.

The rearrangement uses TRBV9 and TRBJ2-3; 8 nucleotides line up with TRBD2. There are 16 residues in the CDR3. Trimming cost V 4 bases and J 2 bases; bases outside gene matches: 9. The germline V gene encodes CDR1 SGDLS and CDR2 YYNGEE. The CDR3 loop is CASSPGSGGYTDTQYF. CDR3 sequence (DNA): TGTGCCAGCAGCCCCGGGAGCGGGGGATACACAGATACGCAGTATTTT.

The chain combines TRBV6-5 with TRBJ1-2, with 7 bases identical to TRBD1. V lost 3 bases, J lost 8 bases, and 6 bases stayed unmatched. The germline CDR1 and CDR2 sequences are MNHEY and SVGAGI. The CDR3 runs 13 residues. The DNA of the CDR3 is TGTGCCAGCAGTTATGACAGGGTGACGGGCTACACCTTC. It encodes CASSYDRVTGYTF.

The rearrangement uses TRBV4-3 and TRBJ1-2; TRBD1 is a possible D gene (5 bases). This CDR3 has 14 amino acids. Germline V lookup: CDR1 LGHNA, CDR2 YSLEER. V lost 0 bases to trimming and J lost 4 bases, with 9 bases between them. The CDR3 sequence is CASSQEAGSYGYTF. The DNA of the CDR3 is TGCGCCAGCAGCCAAGAGGCAGGGTCCTATGGCTACACCTTC.